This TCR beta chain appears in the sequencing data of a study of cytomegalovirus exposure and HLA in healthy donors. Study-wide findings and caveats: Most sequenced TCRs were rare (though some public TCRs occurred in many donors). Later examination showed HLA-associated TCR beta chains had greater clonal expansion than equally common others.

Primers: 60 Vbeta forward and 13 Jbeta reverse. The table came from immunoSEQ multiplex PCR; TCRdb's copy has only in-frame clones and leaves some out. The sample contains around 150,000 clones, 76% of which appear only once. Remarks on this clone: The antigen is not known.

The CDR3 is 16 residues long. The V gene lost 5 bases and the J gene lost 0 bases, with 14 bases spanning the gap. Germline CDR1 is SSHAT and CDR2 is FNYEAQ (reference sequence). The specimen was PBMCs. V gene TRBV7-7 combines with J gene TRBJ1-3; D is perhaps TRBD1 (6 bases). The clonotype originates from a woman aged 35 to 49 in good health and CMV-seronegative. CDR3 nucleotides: TGTGCCAGCAGCGAATTCCCCAGGGGCTCTGGAAACACCATATATTTT. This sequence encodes CASSEFPRGSGNTIYF.